These T cell receptor beta chains were read from a single sample in a study of T cells after yellow fever vaccination. TCRdb re-analysed the 5' RACE reads in MiXCR, keeping a single row per CDR3 protein. The sample lists approximately 47,000 distinct CDR3 sequences, 5.5% to 8% occurring once. The specimen was PBMCs, either bulk or a sorted T-cell subset (CD4+, CD8+, memory, or dextramer-sorted; not recorded which), collected 45 days after the yellow fever booster vaccination. Receptor source: a young man who received the YFV17D yellow fever vaccine. Each CDR3 is given without its conserved first and last residue.

TRBV4-3	TRBJ2-7	ASSQESTSTSGSPYEQY
TRBV12-3/TRBV12-4	TRBJ2-5	ASSLYLGRQETQY
TRBV18	TRBJ2-1	ASSPPGNEQF
TRBV30	TRBJ2-7	AWSVRSTGGAY
TRBV28	TRBJ1-1	ASSFFSARYEAF
TRBV18	TRBJ2-1	ASSHRGGSLQYNEQF
TRBV7-2	TRBJ2-2	ASSSAKAGNGELF
TRBV6-2/TRBV6-3	TRBJ2-7	ASSRLGDQDEQY
TRBV7-2	TRBJ2-7	ASSTLSGSSYEQY
TRBV7-9	TRBJ1-2	ASSADSGTARYGYT
TRBV7-9	TRBJ2-1	ASSRGQGDVNEQF
TRBV3-1	TRBJ2-1	ATRDIYNEQF
TRBV27	TRBJ1-5	ASSLSSTGSNQPQH
TRBV20-1	TRBJ1-1	SARGRQGLAEAF
TRBV20-1	TRBJ1-3	SAKSLLLGNTIY
TRBV3-1	TRBJ2-1	ASSQGRRNEQF
TRBV15	TRBJ2-7	ATSREAGSSYEQY
TRBV12-3/TRBV12-4	TRBJ1-6	ASSWDNGGSPLH
TRBV28	TRBJ2-7	ASSQTAGTSGSLGEQY
TRBV6-5	TRBJ1-1	ATLLRTAEGTEAF
TRBV9	TRBJ2-2	ASLVGGDTGELF
TRBV2	TRBJ2-7	ASIRVPTQPYEQY